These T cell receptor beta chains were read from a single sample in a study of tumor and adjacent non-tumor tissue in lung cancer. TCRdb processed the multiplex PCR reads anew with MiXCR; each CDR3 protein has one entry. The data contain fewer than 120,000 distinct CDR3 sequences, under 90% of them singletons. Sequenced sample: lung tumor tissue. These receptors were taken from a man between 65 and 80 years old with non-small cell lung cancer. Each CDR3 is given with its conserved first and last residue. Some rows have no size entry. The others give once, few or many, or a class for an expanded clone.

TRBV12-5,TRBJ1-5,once,CASAQDRNKTQHF
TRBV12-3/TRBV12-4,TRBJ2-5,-,CASSGLVGVVKTHYF
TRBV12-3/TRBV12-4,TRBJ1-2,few,CSSSLSTGFGYGYTF
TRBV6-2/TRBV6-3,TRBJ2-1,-,CDSSYVLVGVGEQFF
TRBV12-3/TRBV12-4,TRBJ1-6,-,CASSFGGGLGTSPLHF
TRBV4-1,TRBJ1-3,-,CASSQDLFGTGNTIYF
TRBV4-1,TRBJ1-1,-,CASSQDLMGMNTEAFF
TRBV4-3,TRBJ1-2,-,CASQDLGTGRYTF
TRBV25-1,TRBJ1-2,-,CASSDSGQGKGYTF
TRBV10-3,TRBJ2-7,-,CAISEYHSGTYEQYF
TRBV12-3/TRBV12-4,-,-,CASSFKSFGGKQPQYF
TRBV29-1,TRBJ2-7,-,CSARGTNPEQYF
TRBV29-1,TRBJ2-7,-,CSVAGTGGLESSREQYF
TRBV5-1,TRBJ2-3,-,CTSNISGVSTDTQYF
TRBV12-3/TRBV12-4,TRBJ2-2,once,CTNRVACSTGELFF
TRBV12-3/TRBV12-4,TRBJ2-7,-,CASCLGTSGYKQYF
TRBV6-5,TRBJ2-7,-,CAVGRRLANSYEQYF
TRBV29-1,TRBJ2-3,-,CSVEDQGPEVDTQYF
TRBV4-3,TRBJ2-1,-,CASSLKSSGMINEQFF
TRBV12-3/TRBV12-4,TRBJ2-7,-,CASSSTLYEQYF
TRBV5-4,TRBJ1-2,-,CASSLDINYGDTF
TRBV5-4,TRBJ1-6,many,CASRTRDRTSPLHF
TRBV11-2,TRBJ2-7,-,CASSFDPMGPYEQYF
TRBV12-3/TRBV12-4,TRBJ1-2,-,CPSRIQGLGYGYTF
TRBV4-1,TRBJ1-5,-,CASGHLPGRLYSNQPQHF
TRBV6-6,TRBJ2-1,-,CVSRISSGGRNEQFF
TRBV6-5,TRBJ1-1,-,CASSRGLIAEAFF
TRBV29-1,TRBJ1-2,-,CSMMAVISDNYGYTF
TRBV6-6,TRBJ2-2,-,CGSNPPDGQINTGELFF
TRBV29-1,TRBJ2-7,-,CSVDGLAGPLSYEKYF
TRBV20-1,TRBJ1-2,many,CSARDGPPGPGYTF
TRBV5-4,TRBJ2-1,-,CASSGVGTSGSAEQFF
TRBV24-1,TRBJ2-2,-,CVTERGGLAGTGELLF
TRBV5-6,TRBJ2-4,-,CASSTTGTGVVGNILYF
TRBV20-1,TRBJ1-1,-,CSARAPFVWSGTDAFF
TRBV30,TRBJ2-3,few,CAWSEMGGWYGGSFWTDTQYF
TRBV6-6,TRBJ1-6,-,CASSRPEGNSHLHF
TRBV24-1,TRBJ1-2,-,CATSVPLGQGKNYSYTF
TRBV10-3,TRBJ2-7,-,CVISEGLADLGYEQYF